This entry lists 15 T cell receptor beta chains sequenced from one sample in a study of Graves' ophthalmopathy and Graves' hyperthyroidism. Transcripts of RNA were the source for amplifying TCR beta CDR3 regions. RT-PCR with HTBI primers came first, then second-round multiplex PCR. TCRdb recomputed calls from the multiplex PCR reads with MiXCR, one row per CDR3 protein. The table records about 480,000 distinct CDR3 sequences, approximately 14% of them present only once. Sequences were obtained from blood. These receptors all come from a woman younger than 45 with Graves' ophthalmopathy.

This clonotype was counted ten times or more. V gene TRBV6-1 combines with J gene TRBJ2-5, with D tentatively TRBD1 or TRBD2 (5 bases each). This CDR3 contains 13 residues. Germline CDR1 MNHNS, CDR2 SASEGT. V dropped 6 bases and J dropped 1 base, with 9 bases sitting between them. The DNA of the CDR3 is TGTGCCAGCAGGGGGACGCTCCAAGAGACCCAGTACTTC. Translating it yields CASRGTLQETQYF.

The J gene is TRBJ1-1, the V gene TRBV12-3 or TRBV12-4; 12 nucleotides agree with TRBD1. Trimming took 5 bases from V and 0 from J; bases not matched to a gene: 10. This CDR3 is 18 amino acids long. The CDR3 region has the DNA TGTGCCAGCAGTCTCAGGGACAGGGGGCTTTTGATGAACACTGAAGCTTTCTTT. It is translated as CASSLRDRGLLMNTEAFF.

The gene calls are TRBV10-3 and TRBJ1-1; D gene ambiguous. Germline lookup yields CDR1 ENHRY and CDR2 SYGVKD. This CDR3 has 15 residues. Trimming removed 11 bases from V and 0 bases from J, with 19 bases in between. CDR3 in amino acids: CAAVPLGDLNTEAFF. As DNA, the CDR3 is TGTGCCGCGGTACCTCTCGGGGATCTGAACACTGAAGCTTTCTTT.

The chain is built from TRBV4-3 and TRBJ2-7; 11 bases align to TRBD2. The V gene's germline CDR1 is LGHNA and CDR2 YSLEER. The CDR3 is 21 residues long. Trimming cost V 0 bases and J 3 bases; bases outside gene matches: 19. The CDR3 here is CASSQDRSGLAEPLPIYEQYF. CDR3 coding DNA: TGCGCCAGCAGCCAAGATCGGTCGGGACTAGCGGAGCCCCTACCGATCTACGAGCAGTACTTC.

This clonotype has a handful of counts. V usage is TRBV7-9 and J usage is TRBJ2-7; no clear D. Germline CDR1 reads SEHNR; CDR2 reads FQNEAQ (reference sequence). The CDR3 totals 14 residues. V lost 4 bases, J lost 3 bases, and 13 bases lay in between. The CDR3 here is CASSSFRTSYEQYF. CDR3 bases: TGTGCCAGCAGCTCCTTTAGGACGAGCTACGAGCAGTACTTC.

This chain uses TRBV12-3 or TRBV12-4 with TRBJ1-5; no reliable D call. Trimming shortened V by 0 bases and J by 5 bases, and 11 bases separated the two germline ends. CDR3 length: 15 residues. The CDR3 region has the DNA TGTGCCAGCAGTTTAGCCGCGACCCGGGATCAGCCCCAGCATTTT. It translates to CASSLAATRDQPQHF.

This clonotype was observed at least ten times. The rearrangement joins TRBV7-3 to TRBJ1-6; D not certain. The germline gives CDR1 SGHTA, CDR2 FQGTGA. This CDR3 spans 17 amino acids. Trimming took 0 bases from V and 7 from J, leaving 16 bases between them. CDR3 protein: CASSLTTGRTGNSPLHF. The CDR3 DNA is TGTGCCAGCAGCTTAACGACCGGACGGACGGGGAATTCACCCCTCCACTTT.

This clonotype was recorded at least ten times. This CDR3 reads CASTPPQRSGNTIYF. CDR3 DNA sequence: TGTGCCAGTACCCCTCCACAACGCTCTGGAAACACCATATATTTT. This chain uses TRBV19 with TRBJ1-3; no clear D. V was cut by 7 bases and J by 0 bases, with 13 bases left in between. The CDR3 is made up of 15 amino acids. Germline CDR1 is LNHDA and CDR2 is SQIVND (reference sequence).

Turning to this clonotype: The CDR3 does not close with the conserved phenylalanine or tryptophan, likely indicating a read error. This chain joins TRBV7-2 and TRBJ2-7, with D perhaps given as TRBD1 or TRBD2 (5 bases each). The germline gives CDR1 SGHTA, CDR2 FQGNSA. This CDR3 contains 16 residues. The V gene lost 0 bases and the J gene lost 3 bases, with 15 bases spanning the gap. The DNA for the CDR3 is TGTGCCAGCAGCTTAGCGGCTACCGGGACGCTCTACGAGCAGTACTAC. Translation gives CASSLAATGTLYEQYY.

This clonotype was counted at least ten times. The CDR3 DNA reads as TGTGCCAGCAGTGAAACTTGGGGTGGGGGGACCCAGCCCCAGCATTTT. Translation gives CASSETWGGGTQPQHF. The J gene is TRBJ1-5, the V gene TRBV6-1; the D gene is possibly TRBD1 (5 bases). In germline, CDR1 is MNHNS, CDR2 SASEGT. The CDR3 length is 16 residues. Trimming left V 2 bases short and J 7 bases short, with 18 bases between.

This clonotype was seen ten or more times. The chain links TRBV7-2 to TRBJ1-1; the D gene is possibly TRBD1 (5 bases). The germline gives CDR1 SGHTA, CDR2 FQGNSA. This CDR3 is built from 12 residues. The germline V and J ends were trimmed by 4 bases and 4 bases, with 7 bases remaining between them. The CDR3 here is CASSSQGTEAFF. In nucleotides, the CDR3 is TGTGCCAGCAGCTCGCAGGGCACTGAAGCTTTCTTT.

The V and J genes are TRBV2 and TRBJ2-3; 9 nucleotides align to TRBD1. Trimming took 5 bases from V and 3 from J; bases not matched to a gene: 9. Germline V gives CDR1 SNHLY, CDR2 FYNNEI. This CDR3 region has 16 residues. The DNA for the CDR3 is TGTGCCAGCAGTACCTTGGGACAGGGCGGGACAGATACGCAGTATTTT. It translates to CASSTLGQGGTDTQYF.

This clonotype was found many times. The chain joins TRBV6-1 to TRBJ1-1, with 10 bases that match TRBD1. The CDR3 spans 14 residues. The ends lost 7 bases at V and 5 bases at J; junction bases unmatched: 7. Germline V CDR1 and CDR2: MNHNS, SASEGT. The CDR3 DNA sequence: TGTGCCAGCACCACCAGGACAGGGGGAACTGAAGCTTTCTTT. Amino acid sequence: CASTTRTGGTEAFF.

This clonotype showed up many times. The J gene is TRBJ1-5, the V gene TRBV12-3 or TRBV12-4, with TRBD1 matching 7 bases. The CDR3 sequence is 14 residues long. V shed 6 bases, J shed 5 bases, and the junction held 7 bases outside the gene matches. The CDR3 here is CASSHDRVDQPQHF. The CDR3 DNA follows: TGTGCCAGCAGCCACGACAGGGTCGATCAGCCCCAGCATTTT.

This clonotype was observed many times. The V and J genes are TRBV2 and TRBJ2-5; D may correspond to TRBD1 or TRBD2 (7 bases each). The germline V and J ends were trimmed by 9 bases and 5 bases, with 13 bases remaining between them. In germline, CDR1 is SNHLY, CDR2 FYNNEI. The CDR3 extends over 12 amino acids. The CDR3 sequence is CASQGGLETQYF. The DNA for the CDR3 is TGTGCCAGTCAGGGGGGGTTGGAGACCCAGTACTTC.